This T cell receptor beta chain was observed in a study of T cell changes during pregnancy in multiple sclerosis. CDR1 MNHNS and CDR2 SASEGT come from the germline V gene. This CDR3 contains 15 residues. Trimming removed 0 bases from V and 2 bases from J; junction bases left unmatched: 3. Using immunoSEQ multiplex PCR, the repertoire was profiled, and TCRdb retains in-frame clones only, with some absent. The sample consists of around 60,000 clones, 93% of them appearing once. This rearrangement joins TRBV6-1 to TRBJ2-7; 8 bases agree with TRBD1. The sequence derives from a female donor with multiple sclerosis, enrolled in a pregnancy study. The source was peripheral blood, collected after pregnancy. CDR3 in DNA: TGTGCCAGCAGTGAAGCGCCGGGACAGGCCTACGAGCAGTACTTC. Its protein is CASSEAPGQAYEQYF.